The 19 T cell receptor beta chains below all came from one sample that was sequenced in a study of T cell changes during pregnancy in multiple sclerosis. Here immunoSEQ multiplex PCR was the method, and the copy in TCRdb shows in-frame clones only, minus some. Among about 76,000 clones listed, roughly 93% were seen once. The source material was peripheral blood, sampled in the second trimester of pregnancy. Receptors were obtained from a female donor with multiple sclerosis, enrolled in a pregnancy study.

V gene TRBV7-6 combines with J gene TRBJ2-1; 9 bases match TRBD2. The CDR3 spans 17 residues. V lost 6 bases and J lost 0; bases outside the gene matches: 9. The germline V gene has CDR1 SGHVS and CDR2 FNYEAQ. CDR3 sequence: CASRPGTSSSSYNEQFF. The DNA for the CDR3 is TGTGCCAGCAGACCTGGGACTAGCTCTAGCTCCTACAATGAGCAGTTCTTC.

The J gene is TRBJ2-1, the V gene TRBV27, with TRBD2 matching over 8 bases. The V gene end was trimmed by 7 bases and the J gene end by 5 bases; junction bases not matched to a gene: 16. The CDR3 length is 17 residues. CDR1 and CDR2 (germline): MNHEY, SMNVEV (reference sequence). This CDR3 is CASTLLGPGLDHNEQFF. Here the CDR3 DNA reads TGTGCCAGCACCCTCCTCGGCCCGGGACTAGACCACAATGAGCAGTTCTTC.

The chain employs TRBV4-2 and TRBJ2-1; weak D call: TRBD2 (5 bases). This CDR3 is 12 amino acids long. Per germline, CDR1 LGHNA and CDR2 YNFKEQ. V shed 3 bases and J shed 8 bases, with 8 bases lying between them. CDR3 coding DNA: TGTGCCAGCAGCCATGACGGGGATGAGCAGTTCTTC. It translates to CASSHDGDEQFF.

The V call is TRBV7-3, the J call TRBJ2-3, with 9 bases identical to TRBD1. V was pared by 3 bases and J by 11 bases, with 6 bases of the junction left unmatched. The CDR3 extends over 13 amino acids. Germline CDR1 is SGHTA and CDR2 is FQGTGA. CDR3 nucleotide sequence: TGTGCCAGCAGCTTTTCGGGACAGGGAGGGCAGTATTTT. Translated, it gives CASSFSGQGGQYF.

The chain combines TRBV6-5 with TRBJ1-5; perhaps TRBD1 as D (5 bases). The germline V gene encodes CDR1 MNHEY and CDR2 SVGAGI. CDR3 size: 16 residues. V lost 0 bases to trimming and J lost 9 bases, with 18 bases between them. CDR3 loop: CASSYSPGGRDSPQHF. In DNA form, the CDR3 reads TGTGCCAGCAGTTACTCTCCCGGGGGTAGAGACTCGCCCCAGCATTTT.

This clone has a single count. V usage is TRBV6-1 and J usage is TRBJ1-5; D not certain. Trimming took 7 bases from V and 7 from J, leaving 8 bases between them. The CDR3 runs to 11 residues. Germline CDR1 MNHNS, CDR2 SASEGT. CDR3 in amino acids: CASNLEQPQHF. The CDR3 DNA is TGTGCCAGCAATCTAGAACAGCCCCAGCATTTT.

The rearrangement uses TRBV27 and TRBJ2-3; 15 bases align to TRBD2. CDR3 length: 18 residues. The germline V gene encodes CDR1 MNHEY and CDR2 SMNVEV (reference sequence). V lost 4 bases, J lost 2 bases, and 7 bases stayed unmatched. Written as DNA, the CDR3 is TGTGCCAGCAGTTCGCTTGGACTAGCGGGGGGGTACACAGATACGCAGTATTTT. Amino acids: CASSSLGLAGGYTDTQYF.

This sequence joins TRBV30 and TRBJ2-5, with 8 bases aligning to TRBD2. Germline-derived CDR1 and CDR2 are GTSNPN and SVGIG (reference sequence). This CDR3 is 12 amino acids long. J was trimmed by 7 bases and V by 4 bases; bases with no gene match: 5. CDR3 sequence reads: CAWNAGGPTQYF. The CDR3 DNA sequence: TGTGCCTGGAACGCGGGAGGTCCGACCCAGTACTTC.

The chain has TRBV7-2 and TRBJ2-5; 7 bases match TRBD2. This CDR3 comprises 14 residues. Per the germline V gene, CDR1 is SGHTA and CDR2 is FQGNSA. Trimming took 0 bases from V and 7 from J; bases not matched to a gene: 5. The CDR3 sequence: CASSLAGGPGTQYF. The DNA of the CDR3 is TGTGCCAGCAGCTTAGCGGGAGGGCCTGGGACCCAGTACTTC.

The CDR3 reads CASSTGTGGTDTQYF. The CDR3 DNA reads as TGTGCCAGCTCAACTGGGACAGGGGGCACAGATACGCAGTATTTT. The rearrangement joins TRBV18 to TRBJ2-3, with TRBD1 matching over 10 bases. This CDR3 region has 15 residues. The germline gives CDR1 KGHSH, CDR2 LQKENI. V was pared by 5 bases and J by 1 base, with 3 bases of the junction left unmatched.

This rearrangement joins TRBV2 to TRBJ2-1; no firm D call. The CDR3 is 13 amino acids. Germline loops: CDR1 SNHLY, CDR2 FYNNEI. V was shortened by 4 bases and J by 5 bases, with 9 bases between the two germline ends. The CDR3: CASSVAEDNEQFF. CDR3 nucleotide sequence: TGTGCCAGCAGTGTGGCGGAAGACAATGAGCAGTTCTTC. Using reference TRBV2 and TRBJ2-1 for the parts outside the CDR3, the full variable domain is EPEVTQTPSHQVTQMGQEVILRCVPISNHLYFYWYRQILGQKVEFLVSFYNNEISEKSEIFDDQFSVERPDGSNFTLKIRSTKLEDSAMYFCASSVAEDNEQFFGPGTRLTVL.

V and J are TRBV19 and TRBJ2-2, with TRBD2 matching over 10 bases. V lost 6 bases and J lost 5; bases outside the gene matches: 3. The CDR3 covers 14 residues. Germline assignment: CDR1 LNHDA and CDR2 SQIVND (reference sequence). The CDR3 region is CASRTGLATGELFF. The DNA for the CDR3 is TGTGCCAGTAGGACGGGACTAGCGACCGGGGAGCTGTTTTTT.

About this clone itself: Germline and junction disagree at one end, which may indicate a read error. V and J are TRBV6-1 and TRBJ1-1; TRBD1 might be the D (5 bases). The length of the CDR3 is 14 residues. Germline values: CDR1 MNHNS, CDR2 SASEGT. CDR3 DNA sequence: TGTGCCAGCAGGGAGGGACCATACGTTCCTGAGGCTTTCTTT. This encodes CASREGPYVPEAFF.

This clone was picked up a small number of times. The V call is TRBV7-9, the J call TRBJ2-1; 8 bases align to TRBD1. V lost 8 bases and J lost 15; bases outside the gene matches: 6. CDR3 size: 10 residues. Germline-derived CDR1 and CDR2 are SEHNR and FQNEAQ (reference sequence). The CDR3 nucleotides are TGTGCCAGCGAGGGGACAGGTTGGTTCTTC. It codes for CASEGTGWFF.

The chain is built from TRBV6-5 and TRBJ1-3; 7 nucleotides align to TRBD1. Germline CDR1 and CDR2: MNHEY and SVGAGI. The V gene end was trimmed by 7 bases and the J gene end by 2 bases; junction bases not matched to a gene: 8. The CDR3 contains 15 residues. This CDR3 reads CASTRQGVAGNTIYF. Written as DNA, the CDR3 is TGTGCCAGCACCCGACAGGGAGTAGCTGGAAACACCATATATTTT.

Worth noting for this clone: Germline and junction disagree at one end, which may indicate a read error. V and J are TRBV5-5 and TRBJ2-7; a possible D gene is TRBD1 (5 bases). This CDR3 region has 14 residues. The V gene's germline CDR1 is SGHKS and CDR2 YYEKEE (reference sequence). CDR3 residues: CASGFLVQGYEQYF. CDR3 nucleotides: TGTGCCAGCGGCTTTCTCGTCCAGGGCTACGAGCAGTACTTC.

This chain uses TRBV7-9 with TRBJ1-1, with D tentatively TRBD1 (6 bases). The V end lost 0 bases, the J end lost 4 bases, and 12 bases lay between the germline ends. The CDR3 covers 15 residues. CDR1 and CDR2 (germline): SEHNR, FQNEAQ (reference sequence). The CDR3 coding sequence is TGTGCCAGCAGCTTAGCGCCAGGGGTAGGCACTGAAGCTTTCTTT. As protein: CASSLAPGVGTEAFF.

The rearrangement uses TRBV7-2 and TRBJ2-7, with 8 positions matching TRBD1. J lost 6 bases, V lost 3 bases, and 13 bases had no gene match. There are 16 residues in the CDR3. Germline V gene lookup returns CDR1 SGHTA and CDR2 FQGNSA. CDR3 nucleotide sequence: TGTGCCAGCAGCTTTACCTTATCGTTTACAGGGGGCGAGCAGTACTTC. Translated: CASSFTLSFTGGEQYF.

V and J are TRBV19 and TRBJ2-2; D ambiguous. V gave up 11 bases and J gave up 2 bases, with 15 bases separating them. The CDR3 spans 14 residues. The germline V gene has CDR1 LNHDA and CDR2 SQIVND (reference sequence). CDR3 bases: TGTGCCGGATCGGCGGCAGCCAACACCGGGGAGCTGTTTTTT. Translated: CAGSAAANTGELFF.